This TCR beta chain was captured by sequencing in a study of blood T cell repertoires in COVID-19. Study summary: Material from acute and convalescent COVID-19 was sourced from the United States, Italy and Spain. PBMCs, B-cell-depleted T cells, or T cells provided the cDNA or gDNA that made up the material.

Germline V gives CDR1 MNHEY, CDR2 SVGEGT. V lost 5 bases to trimming and J lost 5 bases, with 15 bases between them. The length of the CDR3 is 15 residues. The authors' processing: Amplification with reference gene primers provided the estimates of nucleated cell counts. The protocol was immunoSEQ multiplex PCR, while the TCRdb copy is restricted to in-frame clones and leaves out a portion. V and J calls and clone size are those listed in that table; D and trimming were worked out from the DNA. The repertoire holds about 240,000 clones, with around 90% as singletons. The V call is TRBV6-2 or TRBV6-3, the J call TRBJ1-4; D remains ambiguous. The TCR comes from a man aged 60 to 69 who had recovered from COVID-19. The specimen was peripheral blood. CDR3 DNA: TGTGCCAGCAGTACGAACAGACTATACAATGAAAAACTGTTTTTT. Protein sequence: CASSTNRLYNEKLFF.